What follows describes a single T cell receptor beta chain. At one of its ends the junction is not consistent with the germline gene, which may arise from a read error. This sample was included in a study of shared clonotypes between healthy human individuals. Study-wide background: Each donor's CD8 memory used one plate, CD8 naive two, each CD4 subset three.

CD8 cells regarded as naive lacked CD45RO, were positively chosen for CCR7, and omitted terminally differentiated effector memory CD45RA+ cells. Looked up from germline, CDR1 is SSHAT and CDR2 is FNYEAQ (reference sequence). This CDR3 is 13 amino acids long. The assay was immunoSEQ multiplex PCR, and TCRdb's table has in-frame clones only and misses some. The data show about 2 million clones, around 96% seen once. This clonotype was obtained from a young man in good health. The chain employs TRBV7-7 and TRBJ2-1; 7 nucleotides line up with TRBD1. The specimen was naive CD8+ T cells sorted from blood. The CDR3 protein is CASSLATGSEQFF. CDR3 DNA sequence: TGTGCTAGCAGCTTAGCGACAGGGTCTGAGCAGTTCTTC. The full variable domain, rest sourced from reference TRBV7-7 and TRBJ2-1, is GAGVSQSPRYKVTKRGQDVTLRCDPISSHATLYWYQQALGQGPEFLTYFNYEAQPDKSGLPSDRFSAERPEGSISTLTIQRTEQRDSAMYRCASSLATGSEQFFGPGTRLTVL.